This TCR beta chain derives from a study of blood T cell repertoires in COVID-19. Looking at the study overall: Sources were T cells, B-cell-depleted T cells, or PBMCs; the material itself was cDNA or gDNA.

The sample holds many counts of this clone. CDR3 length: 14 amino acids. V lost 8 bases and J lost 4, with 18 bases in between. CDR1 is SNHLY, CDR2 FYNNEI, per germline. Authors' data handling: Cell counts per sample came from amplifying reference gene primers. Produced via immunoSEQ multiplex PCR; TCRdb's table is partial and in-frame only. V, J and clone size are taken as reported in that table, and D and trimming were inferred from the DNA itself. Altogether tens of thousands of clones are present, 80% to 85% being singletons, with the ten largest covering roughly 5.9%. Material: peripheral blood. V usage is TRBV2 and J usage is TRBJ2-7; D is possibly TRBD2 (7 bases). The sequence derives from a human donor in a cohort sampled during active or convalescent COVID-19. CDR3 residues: CASRAPGGHYEQYF. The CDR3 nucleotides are TGTGCCAGCCGAGCCCCGGGGGGCCATTACGAGCAGTACTTC.